This section outlines one TCR beta chain sequence together with its context. Its antigen is unidentified. This sample was taken from a study of beta chain features in type 1 diabetes. The overall study: All samples combined gave fewer than 110 million sorted cells for examination. Notes on the study in general: Type 1 diabetes patients had fewer VDJ junction insertions and more deletions. For patients, the naive, central memory and Treg TCRB repertoires appeared more alike than for healthy donors.

The ends were cut back, 3 bases at V and 4 bases at J, with 12 bases in the middle. Germline V gene sequence: CDR1 MNHEY, CDR2 SMNVEV (reference sequence). The length of the CDR3 is 14 residues. The study reverse transcribed the entire isolated RNA, so it sequenced expressed TCRB transcripts. Only in-frame clones appear in the TCRdb table, and some are missing; sequencing was by immunoSEQ multiplex PCR. The sample shows 350,000 to 450,000 clones, over 13% of them seen only once. This sequence was found in a young woman in good health. The gene calls are TRBV27 and TRBJ2-5, with D uncertain. Sequences were obtained from naive CD4+ T cells from blood. This CDR3 is CASSFTAPGETQYF. The CDR3 bases are TGTGCCAGCAGTTTTACCGCCCCGGGAGAGACCCAGTACTTC.